These 17 T cell receptor delta chains share one sample of origin, sequenced in a study of gamma-delta T cells after stem cell transplantation. TCRdb re-analyzed the RT-PCR reads via CATT. The sample has around 1,700 delta-chain clones, about 15% seen once. The sample consisted of gamma-delta T cells. The receptors shown here come from a human donor. It is not recorded whose cells these are; they may come from a transplant donor.

Regarding this clone: TCRdb attributes to this sequence the protein of a much larger clone, which differs from the DNA translation at residue 6; a read error is likely, and the protein displayed is translated from the DNA. The V and J genes are TRDV1 and TRDJ3, with 8 bases aligning to TRDD2. Looked up from germline, CDR1 is TSWWSYY and CDR2 is QGS. The V and J ends lost 1 base and 0 bases, in that order; junction bases with no gene match: 11. This CDR3 is built from 21 residues. In DNA, the CDR3 is TGTGCTCTTGGGGAACCCACCAACTTCCTACCCAGCTCCTGGGACACCCGACAGATGTTTTTC. This encodes CALGEPTNFLPSSWDTRQMFF.

This clone was found a few times. The TCRdb record carries a much larger clone's protein, which differs from this DNA's translation at residue 3; a read error is the likely cause, and the protein listed here is the DNA translation. The chain joins TRDV1 to TRDJ1; 9 bases align to TRDD2. This CDR3 is 21 amino acids long. Germline lookup yields CDR1 TSWWSYY and CDR2 QGS. CDR3 loop: CAPGTPEGLPTFATRADKLIF. CDR3 in DNA: TGTGCTCCTGGGACTCCAGAGGGCCTTCCTACATTCGCGACTAGGGCCGATAAACTCATCTTT.

This clone has just a few counts. This rearrangement joins TRDV1 to TRDJ1; TRDD3 aligns across 8 bases. This CDR3 is built from 19 residues. The V gene's germline CDR1 is TSWWSYY and CDR2 QGS. Trimming at V came to 0 bases and at J to 10 bases, leaving 22 bases not matched to a gene. The CDR3 spells CALGELLLPLLGAREGLIF. The DNA of the CDR3 is TGTGCTCTTGGGGAACTCCTTCTCCCCCTACTGGGGGCCCGCGAAGGACTCATCTTT.

This clone rates as medium-sized. This rearrangement joins TRDV2 to TRDJ1; maybe TRDD3 (5 bases). The CDR3 loop spans 19 amino acids. CDR1 GEAIGNYY and CDR2 EKD come from the germline V gene. Trimming stripped 1 base from V and 5 bases from J, with 28 bases between. The DNA for the CDR3 is TGTGCCTGTGACACAGTACTTGGTGTGGGGAGGGCCATTGGTGATAAACTCATCTTT. It is translated as CACDTVLGVGRAIGDKLIF.

A word on this clone: TCRdb lists a protein that is different at residue 13 from the translated DNA; the protein given here uses the DNA translation. The sample holds other DNA sequences that translate to the same CDR3. V and J are TRDV2 and TRDJ1; 8 bases match TRDD3. CDR3 length equals 18 residues. V shed 4 bases and J 7 bases; nucleotides not matched to a gene: 22. Germline loops: CDR1 GEAIGNYY, CDR2 EKD. In nucleotides, the CDR3 is TGTGCCTGTGATTCGGCCTCCTTGACTGGGGGGATAGGCCCTAAACTCATCTTT. This translates into CACDSASLTGGIGPKLIF.

This clone was detected only a few times. TCRdb shows a much larger clone's protein in place of this DNA's translation, and the two differ at residue 16, likely through a read error; the protein shown is translated from the DNA. The J gene is TRDJ1, the V gene TRDV2, with TRDD3 matching 11 bases. CDR3 length: 18 amino acids. Germline assignment: CDR1 GEAIGNYY and CDR2 EKD. CDR3 protein: CACDIVGDTRSYTDKPIF. Written as DNA, the CDR3 is TGTGCCTGTGACATAGTGGGGGATACGCGATCTTACACCGATAAACCCATCTTT.

V gene TRDV2 combines with J gene TRDJ1, with 7 bases lining up with TRDD3. Germline V lookup: CDR1 GEAIGNYY, CDR2 EKD. This CDR3 has 14 residues. With 2 bases clipped from V and 11 bases from J, the junction kept 13 bases outside the gene matches. Written as DNA, the CDR3 is TGTGCCTGTGACAGATTGGGGGACGGGAAGACCCTCATCTTT. Its translation is CACDRLGDGKTLIF.

This clone was seen a handful of times. The V gene is TRDV2, the J gene TRDJ1, with D hard to call. The length of the CDR3 is 20 residues. The V end lost 0 bases, the J end lost 0 bases, and 25 bases lay between the germline ends. The V gene's germline CDR1 is GEAIGNYY and CDR2 EKD. The chain's CDR3 is CACDTGNLRLVYSYTDKLIF. CDR3 DNA sequence: TGTGCCTGTGACACCGGTAATCTGCGGCTGGTATACTCGTACACCGATAAACTCATCTTT.

By frequency in the sample, this clone is medium-sized. A much larger clone is a single base away; this may be a read error. CDR3 sequence (DNA): TGTGCCTGTGACACCGTTGGGGGTCCCCCCAATGGGACCGATAAACTCATCTTT. It codes for CACDTVGGPPNGTDKLIF. The chain recombines TRDV2 with TRDJ1; TRDD3 is a possible D gene (6 bases). Between the trimmed V and J ends, which lost 0 bases and 2 bases, there was a span of 21 bases. The germline V gene encodes CDR1 GEAIGNYY and CDR2 EKD. The CDR3 loop spans 18 amino acids.

Details on this clone: Sequence at one end of the junction differs from germline and may be a read error. The rearrangement uses TRDV2 and TRDJ1; 7 bases map to TRDD3. The CDR3 is 16 residues long. The germline CDR1 and CDR2 sequences are GEAIGNYY and EKD. Here the CDR3 reads CACDIMGEPYADKLIF. The CDR3 nucleotides read TGTGCCTGTGACATCATGGGGGAACCGTACGCCGATAAGCTCATCTTT.

This clone has a handful of counts. The CDR3 region has the DNA TGTGCTCTTGGGGCAGGAATCGATAAACTCATCTTT. This encodes CALGAGIDKLIF. V usage is TRDV1 and J usage is TRDJ1, with D unresolved. The CDR3 has 12 residues. The V gene's germline CDR1 is TSWWSYY and CDR2 QGS. Trimming stripped 4 bases from V and 4 bases from J, with 7 bases between.

Comments on this clone: A read error likely explains this, since a far larger clone differs by one base. The rearrangement links TRDV3 to TRDJ1; TRDD3 agrees at 8 bases. Germline V gene lookup returns CDR1 TVYSNPD and CDR2 GDNSRS (reference sequence). V lost 0 bases and J lost 2; bases outside the gene matches: 26. This CDR3 is 21 amino acids long. This chain's CDR3 is CAFSQLGRCWGYPLWTDKLIF. CDR3 nucleotides: TGTGCCTTTAGTCAGCTGGGACGATGTTGGGGATACCCTTTGTGGACCGATAAACTCATCTTT.

Sample share makes this clone medium-sized (0.01 to 0.1%). A read error is likely here: a far larger clone is one base away. This chain connects TRDV3 to TRDJ1, with D maybe TRDD3 (7 bases). V lost 5 bases, J lost 7 bases, and 23 bases lay in between. CDR3 size: 14 residues. From germline, CDR1 is TVYSNPD and CDR2 GDNSRS (reference sequence). The CDR3 nucleotides read TGTGCCCTCTCCTCCTACGACCTGGGGGGTAAACTCATCTTT. Residues: CALSSYDLGGKLIF.

With respect to this clone: Only one base separates this from a far larger clonotype, so it likely reflects a read error. The CDR3 reads CACGTVESNRRTGGLTDKLIF. Here the CDR3 DNA reads TGTGCCTGTGGCACCGTTGAGTCCAACCGGCGTACTGGGGGACTCACCGATAAACTCATCTTT. The chain couples TRDV2 to TRDJ1, with 9 nucleotides matching TRDD3. In germline, CDR1 is GEAIGNYY, CDR2 EKD. The CDR3 has 21 amino acids.

In the case of this clone: One junction end disagrees with the germline gene, perhaps due to a read error. The chain combines TRDV1 with TRDJ1; TRDD3 aligns across 11 bases. This CDR3 is 19 amino acids long. The V gene's germline CDR1 is TSWWSYY and CDR2 QGS. The CDR3 spells CAIGELEPPDWGIKDKLIF. The CDR3 nucleotides are TGTGCTATTGGGGAACTAGAGCCCCCCGACTGGGGGATAAAGGATAAACTCATCTTT.

The chain couples TRDV2 to TRDJ1; TRDD3 matches at 8 bases. Germline V lookup: CDR1 GEAIGNYY, CDR2 EKD. The J segment lost 0 bases and the V segment lost 3 bases, leaving 11 bases of the junction unmatched. CDR3 length: 17 residues. The CDR3 sequence: CACDGLTGGPNTDKLIF. CDR3 sequence (DNA): TGTGCCTGTGACGGCCTTACTGGGGGTCCCAACACCGATAAACTCATCTTT.

The chain is built from TRDV2 and TRDJ1; the match to TRDD3 covers 9 bases. CDR1 and CDR2 from the germline V gene are GEAIGNYY and EKD. Germline trimming cut 1 base from V and 5 bases from J; bases unmatched to any gene: 13. The CDR3 runs to 17 residues. In DNA, the CDR3 is TGTGCCTGTGACACTTGGGGCGGACTGGGGGACAAGGATAAACTCATCTTT. This gives the protein CACDTWGGLGDKDKLIF.